This TCR beta chain was found in a study of regulatory T cells in long-lasting Graves disease. The study, taken as a whole, reports: Persistent Graves' disease cases displayed lower TCR diversity than newly diagnosed ones. Persistent disease samples used TRBV28, TRBJ1-2 and TRBJ2-5 preferentially.

Time point in this sample: newly diagnosed GD, antithyroid drugs for less than 3 months. TCR sequences were obtained from RNA taken from PBMCs. The CDR3 has 15 amino acids. Unmatched junction bases numbered 2, after V lost 4 bases and J lost 5 bases. The germline CDR1 and CDR2 sequences are MNHEY and SVGAGI. This clonotype was recorded a few times. Antigen unknown. Arm-PCR of CDR3 regions with iRepertoire HTBI primers generated TCR beta libraries. In TCRdb, the multiplex PCR reads were re-called with MiXCR into one record per CDR3 protein. The sample yields roughly 500,000 distinct CDR3 sequences, approximately 12% seen once. This sample also appeared in a second study, on T cells in Graves' hyperthyroidism and ophthalmopathy.

V is TRBV6-5 and J is TRBJ2-3, with 14 bases aligning to TRBD2. Sample: peripheral blood mononuclear cells (PBMCs), taken at new diagnosis, from a patient treated with antithyroid drugs. This TCR was recovered from a young woman with Graves disease. The CDR3 protein is CASSWGLAGVDTQYF. The CDR3 bases are TGTGCCAGCAGTTGGGGACTAGCGGGAGTAGATACGCAGTATTTT.